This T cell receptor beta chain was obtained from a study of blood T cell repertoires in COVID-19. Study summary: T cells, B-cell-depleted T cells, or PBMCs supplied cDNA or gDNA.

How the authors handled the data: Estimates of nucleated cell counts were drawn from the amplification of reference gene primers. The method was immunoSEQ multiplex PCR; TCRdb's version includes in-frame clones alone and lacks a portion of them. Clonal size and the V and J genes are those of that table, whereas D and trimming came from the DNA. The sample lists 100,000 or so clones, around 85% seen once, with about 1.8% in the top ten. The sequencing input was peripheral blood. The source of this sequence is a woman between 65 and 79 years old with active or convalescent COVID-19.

CDR3 sequence: CASSLESGGVTDTQYF. The CDR3 DNA sequence: TGTGCCAGCAGCTTGGAGAGCGGGGGGGTGACAGATACGCAGTATTTT. The genes are TRBV5-4 and TRBJ2-3, with 10 bases matching TRBD2. CDR3 size: 16 residues. Germline CDR1 and CDR2: SGHNT and YYREEE (reference sequence). With 0 bases clipped from V and 3 bases from J, the junction kept 4 bases outside the gene matches.